The sequence of this T cell receptor (beta chain) was determined in a study of cytomegalovirus exposure and HLA in healthy donors. This clone has a single count. The primer mix had 60 Vbeta and 13 Jbeta primers. Profiling relied on immunoSEQ multiplex PCR, and the TCRdb table lists in-frame clones only, not all of them. The table lists more than 95,000 clones, 65% to 75% of them singletons, with around 3.1% in the top ten. The germline CDR1 and CDR2 sequences are SGHRS and YFSETQ. Trimming took off 3 bases at V and 5 bases at J, with 15 bases between the two ends. The CDR3 consists of 14 residues. The gene calls are TRBV5-1 and TRBJ2-7; weak D call: TRBD1 (6 bases). The clonotype was recovered from a female donor in good health and CMV-seropositive. Sequencing input: PBMCs. This CDR3 reads CASSSTTGVDEQYF. The DNA for the CDR3 is TGCGCCAGCAGCTCGACGACAGGTGTCGACGAGCAGTACTTC.